The 2 T cell receptor beta chains given below trace back to one sample, sequenced in a study of cytomegalovirus exposure and HLA in healthy donors. The PCR had 60 Vbeta and 13 Jbeta primers. Assay used: immunoSEQ multiplex PCR; TCRdb lists only in-frame clones, some missing. The sample holds about 200,000 clones; roughly 68% are singletons and the top ten take approximately 1.8%. The sequenced sample consisted of PBMCs. These receptors all stem from a woman between 25 and 40 years old in good health and CMV-seronegative.

This rearrangement joins TRBV7-9 to TRBJ1-5; D not certain. The V and J ends lost 5 bases and 2 bases respectively, with 10 bases between them. The CDR3 is made up of 14 amino acids. CDR1 SEHNR and CDR2 FQNEAQ come from the germline V gene (reference sequence). The CDR3 reads CASSRLGGNQPQHF. The CDR3 DNA sequence: TGTGCCAGCAGCCGACTCGGGGGCAATCAGCCCCAGCATTTT. The variable domain in full, with the rest retrieved from reference TRBV7-9 and TRBJ1-5, is DTGVSQNPRHKITKRGQNVTFRCDPISEHNRLYWYRQTLGQGPEFLTYFQNEAQLEKSRLLSDRFSAERPKGSFSTLEIQRTEQGDSAMYLCASSRLGGNQPQHFGDGTRLSIL.

J is TRBJ2-2 and V is TRBV6-6; D not certain. CDR3 length: 15 amino acids. Looked up from germline, CDR1 is MNHNY and CDR2 is SVGAGI (reference sequence). The germline V and J ends were trimmed by 4 bases and 4 bases, with 13 bases remaining between them. The DNA of the CDR3 is TGTGCCAGCAGTTCCACCCCGTCGGGCACCGGGGAGCTGTTTTTT. This sequence encodes CASSSTPSGTGELFF.